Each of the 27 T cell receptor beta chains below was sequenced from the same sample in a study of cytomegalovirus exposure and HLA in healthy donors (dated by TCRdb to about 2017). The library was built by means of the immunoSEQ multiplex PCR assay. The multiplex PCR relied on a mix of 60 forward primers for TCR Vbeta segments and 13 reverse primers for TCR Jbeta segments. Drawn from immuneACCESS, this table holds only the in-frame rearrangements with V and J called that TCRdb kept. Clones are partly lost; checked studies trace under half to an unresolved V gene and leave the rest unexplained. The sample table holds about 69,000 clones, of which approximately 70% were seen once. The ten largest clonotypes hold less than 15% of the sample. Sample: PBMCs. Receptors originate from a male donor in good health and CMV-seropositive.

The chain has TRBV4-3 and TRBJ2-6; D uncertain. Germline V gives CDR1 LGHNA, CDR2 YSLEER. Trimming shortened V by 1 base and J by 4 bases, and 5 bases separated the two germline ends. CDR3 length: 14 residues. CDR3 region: CASSQAVGANVLTF. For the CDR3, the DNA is TGCGCCAGCAGCCAAGCAGTCGGGGCCAACGTCCTGACTTTC.

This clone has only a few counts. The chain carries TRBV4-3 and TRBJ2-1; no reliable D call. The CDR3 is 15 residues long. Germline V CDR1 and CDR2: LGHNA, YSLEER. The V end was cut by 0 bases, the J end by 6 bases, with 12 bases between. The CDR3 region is CASSQDYRTTNEQFF. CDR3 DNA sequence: TGCGCCAGCAGCCAAGATTACAGAACCACCAATGAGCAGTTCTTC.

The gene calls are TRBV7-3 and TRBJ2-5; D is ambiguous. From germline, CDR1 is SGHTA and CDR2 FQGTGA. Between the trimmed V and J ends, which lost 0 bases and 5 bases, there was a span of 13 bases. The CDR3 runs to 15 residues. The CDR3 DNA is TGTGCCAGCAGCTTAACGGGCATCCCCAGGGAGACCCAGTACTTC. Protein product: CASSLTGIPRETQYF.

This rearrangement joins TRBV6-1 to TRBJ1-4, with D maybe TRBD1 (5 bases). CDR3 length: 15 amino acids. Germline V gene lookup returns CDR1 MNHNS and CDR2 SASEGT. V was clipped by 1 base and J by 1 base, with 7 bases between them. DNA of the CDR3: TGTGCCAGCAGTGAAGTCGACAGAACTAATGAAAAACTGTTTTTT. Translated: CASSEVDRTNEKLFF.

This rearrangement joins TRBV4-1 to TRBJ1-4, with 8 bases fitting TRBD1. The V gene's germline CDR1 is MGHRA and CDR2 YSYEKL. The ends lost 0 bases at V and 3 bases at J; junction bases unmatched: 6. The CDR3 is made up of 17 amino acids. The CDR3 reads CASSQEAGGASNEKLFF. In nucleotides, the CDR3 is TGCGCCAGCAGCCAAGAGGCAGGGGGCGCCTCTAATGAAAAACTGTTTTTT.

The CDR3: CASSATDSGRMGAQYF. The CDR3 DNA reads TGTGCCAGCAGCGCGACGGACAGTGGGCGGATGGGAGCGCAGTACTTC. V and J are TRBV9 and TRBJ2-7; a weak D match, TRBD1 (6 bases). Germline V gene data show CDR1 as SGDLS and CDR2 as YYNGEE. The germline V and J ends were trimmed by 3 bases and 9 bases, with 25 bases remaining between them. The CDR3 sequence is 16 residues long.

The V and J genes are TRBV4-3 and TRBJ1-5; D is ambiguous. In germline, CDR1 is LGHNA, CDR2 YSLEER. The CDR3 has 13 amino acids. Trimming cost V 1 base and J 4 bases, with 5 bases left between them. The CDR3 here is CASSQGVNQPQHF. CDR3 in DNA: TGCGCCAGCAGCCAAGGCGTTAATCAGCCCCAGCATTTT.

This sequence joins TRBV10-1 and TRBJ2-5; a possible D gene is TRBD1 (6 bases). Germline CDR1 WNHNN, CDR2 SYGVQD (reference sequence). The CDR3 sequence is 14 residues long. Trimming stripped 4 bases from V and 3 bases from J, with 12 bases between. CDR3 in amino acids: CASSGPGTKETQYF. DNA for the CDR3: TGCGCCAGCAGTGGTCCCGGGACAAAAGAGACCCAGTACTTC.

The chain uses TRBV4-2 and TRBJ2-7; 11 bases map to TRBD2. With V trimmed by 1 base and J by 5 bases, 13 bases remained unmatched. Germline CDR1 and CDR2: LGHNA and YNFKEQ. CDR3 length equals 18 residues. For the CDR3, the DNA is TGTGCCAGCAGCCAAGGTGGTAGCGGGAGGGGGCGAATTAACGAGCAGTACTTC. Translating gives CASSQGGSGRGRINEQYF.

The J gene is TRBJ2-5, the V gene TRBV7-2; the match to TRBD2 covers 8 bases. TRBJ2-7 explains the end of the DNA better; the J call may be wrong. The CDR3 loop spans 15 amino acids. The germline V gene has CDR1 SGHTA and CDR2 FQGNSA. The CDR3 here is CASSSFSGSVYEQYF. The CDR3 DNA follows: TGTGCCAGCAGCTCGTTCAGCGGGAGTGTCTACGAGCAGTACTTC.

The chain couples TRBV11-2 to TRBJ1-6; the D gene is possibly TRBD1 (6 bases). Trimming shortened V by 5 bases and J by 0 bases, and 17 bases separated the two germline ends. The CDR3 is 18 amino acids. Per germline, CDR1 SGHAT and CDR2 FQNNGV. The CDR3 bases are TGTGCCAGCAGCAAAGGCAGGGGTCAAAGCTCCTATAATTCACCCCTCCACTTT. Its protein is CASSKGRGQSSYNSPLHF.

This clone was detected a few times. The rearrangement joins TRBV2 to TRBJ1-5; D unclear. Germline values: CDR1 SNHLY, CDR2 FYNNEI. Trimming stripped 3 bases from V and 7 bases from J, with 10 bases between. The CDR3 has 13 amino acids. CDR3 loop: CASSEGSVQPQHF. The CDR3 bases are TGTGCCAGCAGTGAGGGGAGTGTACAGCCCCAGCATTTT.

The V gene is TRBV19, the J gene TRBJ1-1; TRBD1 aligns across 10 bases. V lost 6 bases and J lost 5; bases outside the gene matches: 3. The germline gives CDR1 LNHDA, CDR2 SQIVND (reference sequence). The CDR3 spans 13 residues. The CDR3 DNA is TGTGCCAGTAGCCGGACAGGGGGGACTGAAGCTTTCTTT. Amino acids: CASSRTGGTEAFF. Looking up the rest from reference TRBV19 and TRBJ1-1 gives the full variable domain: DGGITQSPKYLFRKEGQNVTLSCEQNLNHDAMYWYRQDPGQGLRLIYYSQIVNDFQKGDIAEGYSVSREKKESFPLTVTSAQKNPTAFYLCASSRTGGTEAFFGQGTRLTVV.

For the CDR3, the DNA is TGTGCCAGCAGCCCCCAGGGACAGGTAGGATTCTACGAGCAGTACTTC. Encoded protein: CASSPQGQVGFYEQYF. V and J are TRBV9 and TRBJ2-7; TRBD1 matches 8 bases. J was trimmed by 3 bases and V by 4 bases; bases with no gene match: 12. This CDR3 comprises 16 residues. Germline values: CDR1 SGDLS, CDR2 YYNGEE. The full variable domain, rest sourced from reference TRBV9 and TRBJ2-7, is DSGVTQTPKHLITATGQRVTLRCSPRSGDLSVYWYQQSLDQGLQFLIQYYNGEERAKGNILERFSAQQFPDLHSELNLSSLELGDSALYFCASSPQGQVGFYEQYFGPGTRLTVT.

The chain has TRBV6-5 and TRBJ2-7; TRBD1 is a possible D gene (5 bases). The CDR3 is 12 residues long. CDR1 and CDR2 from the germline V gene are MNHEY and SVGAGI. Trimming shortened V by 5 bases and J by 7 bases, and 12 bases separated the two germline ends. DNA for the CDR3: TGTGCCAGCAGTGTACAGGCTCGGGAGCAGTACTTC. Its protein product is CASSVQAREQYF.

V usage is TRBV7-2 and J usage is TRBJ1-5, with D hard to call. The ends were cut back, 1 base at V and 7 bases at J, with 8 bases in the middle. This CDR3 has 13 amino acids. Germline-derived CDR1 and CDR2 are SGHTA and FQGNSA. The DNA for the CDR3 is TGTGCCAGCAGCTTAGGAGAGGGCCAGCCCCAGCATTTT. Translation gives CASSLGEGQPQHF.

CDR3 amino acids: CASSFAGNQPQHF. The DNA for the CDR3 is TGTGCCAGCAGCTTTGCAGGGAATCAGCCCCAGCATTTT. The V and J genes are TRBV7-9 and TRBJ1-5; possibly TRBD1 for D (5 bases). The V end lost 3 bases, the J end lost 4 bases, and 7 bases lay between the germline ends. The CDR3 is made up of 13 amino acids. Germline V gives CDR1 SEHNR, CDR2 FQNEAQ (reference sequence).

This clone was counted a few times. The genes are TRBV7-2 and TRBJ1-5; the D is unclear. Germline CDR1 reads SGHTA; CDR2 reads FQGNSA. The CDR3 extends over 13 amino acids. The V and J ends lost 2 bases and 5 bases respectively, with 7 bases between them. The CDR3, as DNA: TGTGCCAGCAGCTTATGGCGGGATCAGCCCCAGCATTTT. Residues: CASSLWRDQPQHF.

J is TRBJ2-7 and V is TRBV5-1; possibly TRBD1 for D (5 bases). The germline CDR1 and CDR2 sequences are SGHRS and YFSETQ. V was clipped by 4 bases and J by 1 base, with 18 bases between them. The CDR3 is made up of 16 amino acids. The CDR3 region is CASSITTRTGSYEQYF. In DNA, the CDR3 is TGCGCCAGCAGCATCACAACAAGAACAGGTTCCTACGAGCAGTACTTC.

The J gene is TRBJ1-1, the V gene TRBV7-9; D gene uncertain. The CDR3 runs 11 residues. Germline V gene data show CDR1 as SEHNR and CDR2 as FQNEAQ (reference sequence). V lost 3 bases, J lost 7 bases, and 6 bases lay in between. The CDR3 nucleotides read TGTGCCAGCAGCTTGGCCAGTGAAGCTTTCTTT. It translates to CASSLASEAFF.

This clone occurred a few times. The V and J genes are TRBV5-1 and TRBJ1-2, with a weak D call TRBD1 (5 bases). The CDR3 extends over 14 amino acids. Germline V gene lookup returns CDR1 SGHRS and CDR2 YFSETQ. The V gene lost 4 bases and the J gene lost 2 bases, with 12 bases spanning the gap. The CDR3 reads CASSPGGTNYGYTF. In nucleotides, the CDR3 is TGCGCCAGCAGCCCCGGGGGGACGAACTATGGCTACACCTTC.

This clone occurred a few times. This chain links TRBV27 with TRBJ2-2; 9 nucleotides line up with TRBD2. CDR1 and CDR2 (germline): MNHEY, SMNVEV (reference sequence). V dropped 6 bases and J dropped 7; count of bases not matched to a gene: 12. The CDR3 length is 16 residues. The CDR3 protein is CASSLRRAGGSGELFF. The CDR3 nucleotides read TGTGCCAGCAGCCTCCGAAGAGCGGGAGGAAGCGGGGAGCTGTTTTTT.

The CDR3: CAWTGGYNEQFF. For the CDR3, the DNA is TGTGCCTGGACAGGGGGCTACAATGAGCAGTTCTTC. This chain connects TRBV30 to TRBJ2-1, with 7 bases aligning to TRBD1. Trimming took 4 bases from V and 3 from J; bases not matched to a gene: 0. Per germline, CDR1 GTSNPN and CDR2 SVGIG (reference sequence). The CDR3 runs to 12 residues.

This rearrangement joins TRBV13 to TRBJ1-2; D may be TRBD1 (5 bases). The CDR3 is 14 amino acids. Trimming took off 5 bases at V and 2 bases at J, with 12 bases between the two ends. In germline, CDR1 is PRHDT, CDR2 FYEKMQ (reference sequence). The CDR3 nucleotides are TGTGCCAGCAGCGACGGAGGGGCCAACTATGGCTACACCTTC. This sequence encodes CASSDGGANYGYTF.

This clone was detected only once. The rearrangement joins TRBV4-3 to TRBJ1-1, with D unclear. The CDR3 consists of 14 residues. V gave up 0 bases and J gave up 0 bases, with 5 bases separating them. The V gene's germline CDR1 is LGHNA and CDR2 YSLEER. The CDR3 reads CASSQEFVNTEAFF. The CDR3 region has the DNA TGCGCCAGCAGCCAAGAGTTCGTGAACACTGAAGCTTTCTTT.

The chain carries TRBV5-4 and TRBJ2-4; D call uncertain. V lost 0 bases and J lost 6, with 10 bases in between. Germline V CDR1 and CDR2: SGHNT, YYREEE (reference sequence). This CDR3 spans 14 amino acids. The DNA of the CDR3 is TGTGCCAGCAGCTTGGGCCTAGAAGGAAACATTCAGTACTTC. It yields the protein CASSLGLEGNIQYF.

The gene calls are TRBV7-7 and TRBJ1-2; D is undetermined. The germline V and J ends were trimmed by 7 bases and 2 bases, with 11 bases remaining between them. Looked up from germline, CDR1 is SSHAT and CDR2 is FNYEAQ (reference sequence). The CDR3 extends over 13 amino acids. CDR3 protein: CASIEGANYGYTF. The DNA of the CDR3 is TGTGCCAGCATCGAGGGAGCAAACTATGGCTACACCTTC.